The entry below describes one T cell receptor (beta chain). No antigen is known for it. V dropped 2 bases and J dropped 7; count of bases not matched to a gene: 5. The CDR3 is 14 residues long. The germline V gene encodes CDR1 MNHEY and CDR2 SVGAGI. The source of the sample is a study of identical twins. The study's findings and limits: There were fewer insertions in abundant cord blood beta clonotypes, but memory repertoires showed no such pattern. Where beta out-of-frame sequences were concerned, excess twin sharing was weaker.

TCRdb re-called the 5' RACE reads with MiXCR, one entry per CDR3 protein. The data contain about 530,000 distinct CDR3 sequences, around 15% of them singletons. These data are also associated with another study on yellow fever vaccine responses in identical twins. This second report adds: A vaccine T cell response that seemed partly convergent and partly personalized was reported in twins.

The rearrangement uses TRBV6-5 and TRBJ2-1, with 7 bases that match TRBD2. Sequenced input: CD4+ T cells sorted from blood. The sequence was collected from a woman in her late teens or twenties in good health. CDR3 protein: CASSYQGLVNEQFF. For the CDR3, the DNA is TGTGCCAGCAGTTACCAAGGACTAGTTAATGAGCAGTTCTTC.